A selection of T cell receptor beta chains follows, all from one sample in a study of cytomegalovirus exposure and HLA in healthy donors. Sequenced by immunoSEQ multiplex PCR; TCRdb stores in-frame clones only, minus some. This table holds around 200,000 clones, roughly four fifths found once. The sample comprised PBMCs. These receptor sequences come from a man aged 45-65 years in good health and CMV-seronegative. The CDR3 runs from the conserved cysteine through the conserved F or W. D genes are given only for firm matches. Only part of the rows carry a size: once, few, many, or a class if the clone is expanded.

D: .; J: TRBJ2-5; V: TRBV19; size: .; CDR3: CASNQGRGTQYF; DNA: TGTGCCAGTAATCAGGGAAGAGGTACCCAGTACTTC
D: .; J: TRBJ1-6; V: TRBV7-6; size: .; CDR3: CASSSGQYNSPLHF; DNA: TGTGCCAGCAGCTCCGGACAGTATAATTCACCCCTCCACTTT
D: TRBD1; J: TRBJ1-5; V: TRBV19; size: .; CDR3: CASSRGTAHSNQPQHF; DNA: TGTGCCAGTAGTAGGGGGACAGCGCATAGCAATCAGCCCCAGCATTTT
D: .; J: TRBJ2-7; V: TRBV5-1; size: .; CDR3: CASSFSGSQEGQYF; DNA: TGCGCCAGCAGCTTCTCCGGGTCCCAAGAAGGGCAGTACTTC
D: .; J: TRBJ2-3; V: TRBV4-1; size: .; CDR3: CASSPLGRTSTDTQYF; DNA: TGCGCCAGCAGCCCCCTAGGGAGGACTAGCACAGATACGCAGTATTTT
D: .; J: TRBJ1-1; V: TRBV9; size: .; CDR3: CASSVGSGVRTEAFF; DNA: TGTGCCAGCAGCGTAGGTTCGGGGGTTAGGACTGAAGCTTTCTTT
D: .; J: TRBJ1-1; V: TRBV5-6; size: .; CDR3: CASRFEGNTEAFF; DNA: TGTGCCAGCAGGTTCGAGGGGAACACTGAAGCTTTCTTT
D: .; J: TRBJ1-1; V: TRBV19; size: .; CDR3: CASRDSKNTEAFF; DNA: TGTGCCAGTAGGGACAGCAAGAACACTGAAGCTTTCTTT
D: TRBD1; J: TRBJ2-2; V: TRBV7-3; size: .; CDR3: CASSLIATGGWTGELFF; DNA: TGTGCCAGCAGCTTAATCGCGACAGGGGGTTGGACCGGGGAGCTGTTTTTT
D: .; J: TRBJ2-7; V: TRBV7-2; size: .; CDR3: CASSLEGSGLYF; DNA: TGTGCCAGCAGCTTAGAGGGTAGCGGCCTGTACTTC
D: .; J: TRBJ2-7; V: TRBV6-5; size: .; CDR3: CASSYGRYAYEQYF; DNA: TGTGCCAGCAGTTACGGTCGGTACGCTTACGAGCAGTACTTC
D: .; J: TRBJ2-3; V: TRBV27; size: .; CDR3: CASSQLRQTQYF; DNA: TGTGCCAGCAGCCAACTACGCCAGACGCAGTATTTT
D: .; J: TRBJ2-4; V: TRBV6-5; size: once; CDR3: CASSYAPGMGNIQYF; DNA: TGTGCCAGCAGTTACGCCCCAGGGATGGGGAACATTCAGTACTTC
D: TRBD1; J: TRBJ1-2; V: TRBV7-9; size: .; CDR3: CARSRTGFDGYTF; DNA: TGTGCCCGCAGCAGGACAGGGTTCGATGGCTACACCTTC
D: .; J: TRBJ1-2; V: TRBV21-1; size: .; CDR3: CASSHDRGLAGYTF; DNA: TGTGCCAGCAGCCATGACAGGGGGCTAGCCGGCTACACCTTC
D: .; J: TRBJ1-1; V: TRBV11-2; size: .; CDR3: CASSLIRVGTEAFF; DNA: TGTGCCAGCAGCTTAATCAGGGTGGGAACTGAAGCTTTCTTT
D: .; J: TRBJ1-2; V: TRBV5-1; size: .; CDR3: CASSLATQSGDGYTF; DNA: TGCGCCAGCAGCTTGGCTACCCAATCGGGGGATGGCTACACCTTC
D: TRBD2; J: TRBJ2-2; V: TRBV13; size: .; CDR3: CASSRRPAGGYTGELFF; DNA: TGTGCCAGCAGCCGCCGGCCCGCGGGGGGTTACACCGGGGAGCTGTTTTTT
D: TRBD1; J: TRBJ2-7; V: TRBV6-6; size: .; CDR3: CASSYPSQGVRYEQYF; DNA: TGTGCCAGCAGTTATCCTTCACAGGGGGTAAGGTACGAGCAGTACTTC
D: TRBD2; J: TRBJ2-2; V: TRBV4-2; size: .; CDR3: CASSQLPGLAGVVFF; DNA: TGTGCCAGCAGCCAGTTACCGGGACTAGCGGGGGTTGTGTTTTTT
D: .; J: TRBJ2-5; V: TRBV14; size: .; CDR3: CASSFGHGATETQYF; DNA: TGTGCCAGCAGCTTTGGACATGGGGCGACGGAGACCCAGTACTTC
D: TRBD1; J: TRBJ2-5; V: TRBV5-6; size: .; CDR3: CASSLTPGTGQETQYF; DNA: TGTGCCAGCAGCTTGACCCCCGGGACAGGCCAAGAGACCCAGTACTTC
D: .; J: TRBJ1-4; V: TRBV6-1; size: .; CDR3: CASSPRQNIGEKLFF; DNA: TGTGCCAGCAGTCCGCGACAGAACATTGGGGAAAAACTGTTTTTT
D: .; J: TRBJ2-7; V: TRBV18; size: .; CDR3: CASSPREGSSYEQYF; DNA: TGTGCCAGCTCACCACGCGAGGGCAGCTCCTACGAGCAGTACTTC
D: TRBD1; J: TRBJ1-5; V: TRBV15; size: few; CDR3: CATSRETGTGLGNQPQHF; DNA: TGTGCCACCAGCAGAGAAACCGGGACAGGGTTAGGAAATCAGCCCCAGCATTTT
D: .; J: TRBJ2-7; V: TRBV18; size: .; CDR3: CASSPPSRDEQYF; DNA: TGTGCCAGCTCACCACCGAGCCGTGACGAGCAGTACTTC
D: .; J: TRBJ2-7; V: TRBV6-5; size: .; CDR3: CASSSRGAVDEQYF; DNA: TGTGCCAGCAGTTCTAGGGGCGCCGTGGACGAGCAGTACTTC
D: TRBD2; J: TRBJ2-1; V: TRBV5-1; size: .; CDR3: CASSLVVAGNEQFF; DNA: TGCGCCAGCAGCTTGGTGGTAGCGGGCAATGAGCAGTTCTTC
D: TRBD1; J: TRBJ1-4; V: TRBV7-2; size: .; CDR3: CASSLKSRGDEKLFF; DNA: TGTGCCAGCAGCTTAAAGAGCAGGGGGGATGAAAAACTGTTTTTT
D: .; J: TRBJ1-2; V: TRBV10-3; size: once; CDR3: CAIRGQGKNYGYTF; DNA: TGTGCCATCAGGGGGCAGGGAAAAAACTATGGCTACACCTTC
D: TRBD1; J: TRBJ2-7; V: TRBV6-5; size: .; CDR3: CASSPETGGYEQYF; DNA: TGTGCCAGCAGCCCCGAGACAGGGGGCTACGAGCAGTACTTC
D: TRBD2; J: TRBJ2-7; V: TRBV4-2; size: .; CDR3: CASSQGPSGINEQYF; DNA: TGTGCCAGCAGCCAAGGGCCTAGCGGGATTAACGAGCAGTACTTC
D: .; J: TRBJ2-7; V: TRBV4-2; size: .; CDR3: CASSPWRATYEQYF; DNA: TGTGCCAGCAGCCCATGGAGGGCAACCTACGAGCAGTACTTC
D: TRBD1; J: TRBJ1-2; V: TRBV7-9; size: .; CDR3: CASSRDRVYGYTF; DNA: TGTGCCAGCAGCCGGGACAGGGTTTATGGCTACACCTTC
D: .; J: TRBJ2-7; V: TRBV5-1; size: once; CDR3: CASSLSASYEQYF; DNA: TGCGCCAGCAGCTTGAGCGCTTCCTACGAGCAGTACTTC
D: TRBD2; J: TRBJ2-7; V: TRBV7-2; size: few; CDR3: CASSSPGLAIFEQYF; DNA: TGTGCCAGCAGTTCACCGGGACTAGCAATCTTCGAGCAGTACTTC
D: .; J: TRBJ1-4; V: TRBV5-4; size: .; CDR3: CASSPGGQINEKLFF; DNA: TGTGCCAGCAGCCCTGGAGGGCAGATTAATGAAAAACTGTTTTTT
D: .; J: TRBJ2-7; V: TRBV6-1; size: .; CDR3: CASSEAQGAPILF; DNA: TGTGCCAGCAGTGAAGCGCAAGGGGCCCCTATCCTCTTC
D: TRBD1; J: TRBJ1-2; V: TRBV10-3; size: .; CDR3: CAISELWTGTNYGYTF; DNA: TGTGCCATCAGTGAGCTCTGGACAGGAACTAACTATGGCTACACCTTC
D: .; J: TRBJ2-5; V: TRBV9; size: .; CDR3: CASSLSGVNQETQYF; DNA: TGTGCCAGCAGCCTCTCGGGAGTGAACCAAGAGACCCAGTACTTC
D: TRBD2; J: TRBJ2-3; V: TRBV7-3; size: .; CDR3: CASTPGLATDTQYF; DNA: TGTGCCAGCACCCCGGGACTAGCGACAGATACGCAGTATTTT
D: TRBD1; J: TRBJ2-4; V: TRBV10-3; size: .; CDR3: CAISESTGGAKNIQYF; DNA: TGTGCCATCAGTGAGTCGACAGGGGGGGCCAAAAACATTCAGTACTTC
D: TRBD1; J: TRBJ1-2; V: TRBV6-1; size: .; CDR3: CASSGTGGSNYGYTF; DNA: TGTGCCAGCAGTGGAACAGGGGGCTCCAACTATGGCTACACCTTC
D: TRBD2; J: TRBJ2-1; V: TRBV4-2; size: .; CDR3: CASSQGSGSYNEQFF; DNA: TGTGCCAGCAGCCAAGGTAGCGGGTCCTACAATGAGCAGTTCTTC
D: TRBD1; J: TRBJ2-7; V: TRBV6-5; size: .; CDR3: CASRDRSDYEQYF; DNA: TGTGCCAGCAGGGACAGGTCGGACTACGAGCAGTACTTC
D: .; J: TRBJ2-2; V: TRBV9; size: .; CDR3: CASSVVPGLDTGELFF; DNA: TGTGCCAGCAGCGTAGTCCCCGGGTTAGACACCGGGGAGCTGTTTTTT
D: .; J: TRBJ2-3; V: TRBV13; size: .; CDR3: CASGRFTDTQYF; DNA: TGTGCCAGCGGCCGATTCACAGATACGCAGTATTTT
D: .; J: TRBJ2-2; V: TRBV5-1; size: .; CDR3: CASGRDTTNTGELFF; DNA: TGCGCCAGCGGGAGGGACACAACGAACACCGGGGAGCTGTTTTTT
D: .; J: TRBJ2-7; V: TRBV6-5; size: .; CDR3: CASGQRRFSYEQYF; DNA: TGTGCCAGCGGACAAAGGCGATTCTCCTACGAGCAGTACTTC
D: .; J: TRBJ2-3; V: TRBV30; size: .; CDR3: CAPRGRGTDTQYF; DNA: TGTGCACCCCGTGGGAGGGGGACAGATACGCAGTATTTT
D: .; J: TRBJ2-3; V: TRBV4-2; size: .; CDR3: CASSQDYRGTDTQYF; DNA: TGTGCCAGCAGCCAAGACTACAGGGGCACAGATACGCAGTATTTT
D: TRBD2; J: TRBJ2-5; V: TRBV2; size: .; CDR3: CASSDPTGREGRKTQYF; DNA: TGTGCCAGCAGTGACCCTACGGGGCGGGAGGGCAGGAAGACCCAGTACTTC
D: TRBD1; J: TRBJ2-6; V: TRBV7-2; size: .; CDR3: CASSAPGQRLSGANVLTF; DNA: TGTGCCAGCAGCGCGCCGGGACAGCGCCTCTCTGGGGCCAACGTCCTGACTTTC